This T cell receptor (beta chain) was documented in a study of T-cell memory formation after mild COVID-19. Germline V gene lookup returns CDR1 MNHEY and CDR2 SVGEGT. The CDR3 has 15 amino acids. Trimming left V 6 bases short and J 7 bases short, with 19 bases between. MiXCR was run by TCRdb on the 5' RACE reads, yielding one entry per CDR3 protein. The sample includes about 290,000 distinct CDR3 sequences, around a sixth of them seen just once. This clonotype has just a few counts. Sequenced: PBMCs or a T cell subset sorted from them (not recorded which). This clonotype was sampled from a man younger than 30 who had mild COVID-19 (a few samples of this study predate the infection). Cell type and time point are not known. The genes are TRBV6-2 or TRBV6-3 and TRBJ2-1, with TRBD2 as a possible D gene (7 bases). CDR3 region: CASSRGAYPRNEQFF. In DNA, the CDR3 is TGTGCCAGCAGCCGGGGGGCCTATCCGAGAAATGAGCAGTTCTTC.